The 21 T cell receptor beta chains below were found in one sample sequenced in a study of blood T cell repertoires in COVID-19. The data were produced by immunoSEQ multiplex PCR, yet TCRdb's version contains in-frame clones alone and is incomplete. The table has 350,000 to 450,000 clones, roughly 87% seen once; the top ten hold around 5.1%. The sample taken for sequencing was PBMCs or T cells enriched from blood (not recorded which). The receptors derive from a woman in her fifties or sixties who had recovered from COVID-19.

The genes are TRBV11-1 and TRBJ2-7; 14 bases agree with TRBD2. The germline CDR1 and CDR2 sequences are SGHAT and FQDESV (reference sequence). V shed 6 bases and J 1 base; nucleotides not matched to a gene: 5. The CDR3 spans 16 residues. For the CDR3, the DNA is TGTGCCAGCAGTGGGACTAGCGGGAGAACTTCCTACGAGCAGTACTTC. Translated, it gives CASSGTSGRTSYEQYF.

This clone was observed once. The chain uses TRBV2 and TRBJ1-2, with a possible D match to TRBD1 (5 bases). Trimming left V 4 bases short and J 7 bases short, with 7 bases between. Germline lookup yields CDR1 SNHLY and CDR2 FYNNEI. The CDR3 extends over 11 amino acids. CDR3 DNA sequence: TGTGCCAGCAGTGGGGGGGGTGGCTACACCTTC. As protein: CASSGGGGYTF.

The chain combines TRBV2 with TRBJ2-6; no definite D call. V was trimmed by 1 base and J by 2 bases, leaving 6 bases between them. CDR3 length: 15 residues. Germline V gives CDR1 SNHLY, CDR2 FYNNEI. The CDR3 DNA is TGTGCCAGCAGTGAAGTTCGGGCTGGGGCCAACGTCCTGACTTTC. This translates into CASSEVRAGANVLTF.

The chain recombines TRBV6-2 or TRBV6-3 with TRBJ2-6; no firm D call. Trimming removed 3 bases from V and 4 bases from J, with 13 bases in between. This CDR3 has 16 residues. From germline, CDR1 is MNHEY and CDR2 SVGEGT. CDR3 DNA sequence: TGTGCCAGCAGTTATTCTACGTCTTCCGGGGCCAACGTCCTGACTTTC. Amino acid sequence: CASSYSTSSGANVLTF.

The chain couples TRBV11-3 to TRBJ1-1; perhaps TRBD1 as D (6 bases). Germline assignment: CDR1 SGHNT and CDR2 YENEEA. Trimming took off 10 bases at V and 0 bases at J, with 15 bases between the two ends. The CDR3 has 14 amino acids. The CDR3 region is CATSRGAMNTEAFF. As DNA, the CDR3 is TGTGCCACCTCCCGGGGGGCCATGAACACTGAAGCTTTCTTT. Filled out from reference TRBV11-3 and TRBJ1-1, the complete variable domain reads EAGVVQSPRYKIIEKKQPVAFWCNPISGHNTLYWYLQNLGQGPELLIRYENEEAVDDSQLPKDRFSAERLKGVDSTLKIQPAELGDSAVYLCATSRGAMNTEAFFGQGTRLTVV.

This clone was detected a few times. The chain combines TRBV2 with TRBJ2-5; TRBD2 might be the D (6 bases). CDR3 length equals 15 residues. Germline V CDR1 and CDR2: SNHLY, FYNNEI. V was pared by 2 bases and J by 3 bases, with 13 bases between. CDR3 protein: CASSEMGLQKETQYF. CDR3 in DNA: TGTGCCAGCAGTGAAATGGGACTGCAGAAAGAGACCCAGTACTTC.

V is TRBV6-2 or TRBV6-3 and J is TRBJ2-3; D remains unclear. V lost 6 bases and J 9 bases, leaving 19 bases between the germline ends. CDR1 is MNHEY and CDR2 is SVGEGT in the germline V gene. The CDR3 covers 14 residues. The CDR3 DNA sequence: TGTGCCAGCAGCCAAGCCCGACCTTTGGGCACGCAGTATTTT. It codes for CASSQARPLGTQYF.

The V and J genes are TRBV7-9 and TRBJ1-1, with 7 bases matching TRBD1. Germline-derived CDR1 and CDR2 are SEHNR and FQNEAQ (reference sequence). V was pared by 2 bases and J by 4 bases, with 4 bases of the junction left unmatched. This CDR3 contains 14 residues. The CDR3 sequence: CASSLQGVGTEAFF. For the CDR3, the DNA is TGTGCCAGCAGCTTACAGGGGGTCGGCACTGAAGCTTTCTTT. Full variable domain (missing parts from reference TRBV7-9 and TRBJ1-1): DTGVSQNPRHKITKRGQNVTFRCDPISEHNRLYWYRQTLGQGPEFLTYFQNEAQLEKSRLLSDRFSAERPKGSFSTLEIQRTEQGDSAMYLCASSLQGVGTEAFFGQGTRLTVV.

This sequence joins TRBV19 and TRBJ2-2; 8 bases line up with TRBD1. Germline trimming cut 5 bases from V and 2 bases from J; bases unmatched to any gene: 1. CDR3 length equals 14 residues. Germline values: CDR1 LNHDA, CDR2 SQIVND (reference sequence). CDR3 residues: CASSGQGNTGELFF. Written as DNA, the CDR3 is TGTGCCAGTAGTGGACAGGGTAACACCGGGGAGCTGTTTTTT.

This chain uses TRBV7-9 with TRBJ1-2; 7 nucleotides align to TRBD1. Germline values: CDR1 SEHNR, CDR2 FQNEAQ (reference sequence). This CDR3 has 14 residues. The ends lost 1 base at V and 4 bases at J; junction bases unmatched: 3. The CDR3 protein is CASSLDRGLYGYTF. CDR3 in DNA: TGTGCCAGCAGCTTAGACAGGGGTCTCTATGGCTACACCTTC. The variable domain in full, with the rest retrieved from reference TRBV7-9 and TRBJ1-2, is DTGVSQNPRHKITKRGQNVTFRCDPISEHNRLYWYRQTLGQGPEFLTYFQNEAQLEKSRLLSDRFSAERPKGSFSTLEIQRTEQGDSAMYLCASSLDRGLYGYTFGSGTRLTVV.

The chain uses TRBV5-1 and TRBJ1-2, with TRBD1 identical over 9 bases. CDR1 is SGHRS, CDR2 YFSETQ, per germline. This CDR3 spans 15 amino acids. Trimming removed 4 bases from V and 0 bases from J; junction bases left unmatched: 4. CDR3 region: CASSPGTGPNYGYTF. CDR3 nucleotide sequence: TGCGCCAGCAGCCCTGGGACAGGGCCTAACTATGGCTACACCTTC.

This sequence joins TRBV5-5 and TRBJ2-7, with 7 bases fitting TRBD1. The CDR3 is 15 amino acids. Germline CDR1 reads SGHKS; CDR2 reads YYEKEE (reference sequence). J gave up 0 bases and V 3 bases, and 6 bases lay outside the gene matches. This CDR3 is CASSSPGTASYEQYF. Here the CDR3 DNA reads TGTGCCAGCAGCTCACCTGGGACAGCCTCCTACGAGCAGTACTTC.

The rearrangement uses TRBV18 and TRBJ1-1, with 7 bases matching TRBD1. The CDR3 has 16 residues. Germline V lookup: CDR1 KGHSH, CDR2 LQKENI. V was pared by 3 bases and J by 0 bases, with 7 bases of the junction left unmatched. The CDR3 protein is CASSPPGQPMNTEAFF. The CDR3 coding sequence is TGTGCCAGCTCACCTCCGGGACAGCCCATGAACACTGAAGCTTTCTTT.

This chain uses TRBV6-8 with TRBJ2-1, with 9 bases lining up with TRBD1. CDR1 is MNHGY and CDR2 is SAAAGT in the germline V gene. The CDR3 extends over 19 amino acids. With 5 bases clipped from V and 4 bases from J, the junction kept 18 bases outside the gene matches. CDR3 sequence reads: CASSDEPLPTGGGYNEQFF. Here the CDR3 DNA reads TGTGCCAGCAGTGACGAGCCCTTACCGACAGGGGGAGGGTACAATGAGCAGTTCTTC.

The gene calls are TRBV21-1 and TRBJ1-5; TRBD1, the table's D call, lacks a check against the DNA. TRBV21-1 is a documented pseudogene. The CDR3 sequence is 14 residues long. CDR3 nucleotides: TGTGCCAGCAGCACCCCGAGGGGGAATCAGCCCCAGCATTTT. It encodes CASSTPRGNQPQHF.

Note on this clone: The sample contains more than one DNA sequence encoding this CDR3. The V and J genes are TRBV5-5 and TRBJ1-6, with 8 nucleotides matching TRBD1. The V and J ends lost 0 bases and 7 bases, in that order; junction bases with no gene match: 0. This CDR3 region has 14 residues. From germline, CDR1 is SGHKS and CDR2 YYEKEE (reference sequence). The CDR3 is CASSLGQGNSPLHF. CDR3 bases: TGTGCCAGCAGCTTGGGACAGGGGAATTCACCCCTCCACTTT.

The gene calls are TRBV5-1 and TRBJ2-1; 11 bases agree with TRBD1. Germline CDR1 reads SGHRS; CDR2 reads YFSETQ. This CDR3 contains 14 residues. J gave up 9 bases and V 4 bases, and 6 bases lay outside the gene matches. CDR3 amino acids: CASSPGQGAGEQFF. Written as DNA, the CDR3 is TGCGCCAGCAGCCCTGGACAGGGGGCAGGTGAGCAGTTCTTC.

V is TRBV9 and J is TRBJ1-1, with no clear D. Germline values: CDR1 SGDLS, CDR2 YYNGEE. V was cut by 0 bases and J by 8 bases, with 11 bases left in between. There are 13 residues in the CDR3. CDR3 region: CASSVEVGGEAFF. The CDR3 DNA reads as TGTGCCAGCAGCGTAGAAGTTGGAGGAGAAGCTTTCTTT.

Only a few counts were recorded for this clone. V usage is TRBV2 and J usage is TRBJ1-1; D possibly corresponds to TRBD1 (5 bases). The CDR3 contains 13 residues. The V end was cut by 11 bases, the J end by 0 bases, with 13 bases between. CDR1 and CDR2 (germline): SNHLY, FYNNEI. In DNA, the CDR3 is TGTGCCCGAGAAGGGGCAGTGAACACTGAAGCTTTCTTT. It is translated as CAREGAVNTEAFF.

The chain uses TRBV6-2 or TRBV6-3 and TRBJ1-2; D ambiguous. V lost 2 bases, J lost 0 bases, and 7 bases lay in between. Germline V gene lookup returns CDR1 MNHEY and CDR2 SVGEGT. There are 14 residues in the CDR3. This chain's CDR3 is CASSYQVTNYGYTF. The DNA of the CDR3 is TGTGCCAGCAGTTACCAGGTGACTAACTATGGCTACACCTTC.

The V gene is TRBV12-3 or TRBV12-4, the J gene TRBJ2-3; D gene ambiguous. Trimming took 8 bases from V and 3 from J, leaving 6 bases between them. The length of the CDR3 is 11 residues. The CDR3, as DNA: TGTGCCAGCTCCGCGACAGATACGCAGTATTTT. It encodes CASSATDTQYF.